This TCR beta chain is from a study of glioma-infiltrating T cells. Findings and caveats of the study: Tissue-blood divergence was below expectation in non-neoplastic patients, above in gliomas. Only very few CDR3 sequences appeared in both tissue and blood.

Using RNA template, CDR3s of TCR alpha and beta were amplified with iRepertoire arm-PCR. One-step reverse transcription and amplification started from around 100-400 ng of tissue mRNA or PBMC total RNA. TCRdb re-analysed the multiplex PCR reads in MiXCR, keeping a single row per CDR3 protein. The sample holds 100,000 to 150,000 distinct CDR3 sequences; roughly a quarter are singletons and the top ten take around a quarter. As regards this clonotype: The target antigen is unknown.

The TCR originated in a human donor with low-grade glioma or glioblastoma, undergoing nonglioma brain surgery, or in good health (not recorded which). The sequencing input was glioma tissue, nonneoplastic brain tissue, or PBMCs (not recorded which).

The CDR3 coding sequence is TGTGCCAGCAGTTACGCGGGGGGCCCCTACGAGCAGTACGTC. Its protein is CASSYAGGPYEQYV. The chain couples TRBV6-1 to TRBJ2-7, with 8 bases identical to TRBD2. Germline V gene data show CDR1 as MNHNS and CDR2 as SASEGT. The CDR3 is 14 amino acids. V trimming: 5 bases; J trimming: 2 bases; junction bases outside the gene matches: 5.